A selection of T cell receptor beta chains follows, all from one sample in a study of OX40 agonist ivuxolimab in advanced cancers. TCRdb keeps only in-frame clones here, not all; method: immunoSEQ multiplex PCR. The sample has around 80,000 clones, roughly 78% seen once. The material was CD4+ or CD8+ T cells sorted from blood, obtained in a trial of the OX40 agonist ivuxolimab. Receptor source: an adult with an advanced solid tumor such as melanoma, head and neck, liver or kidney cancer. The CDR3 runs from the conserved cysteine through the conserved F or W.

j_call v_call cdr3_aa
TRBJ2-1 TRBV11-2 CASSLEGSYNEQFF
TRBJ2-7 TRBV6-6 CASRAGTSGGSYEQYF
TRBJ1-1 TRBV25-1 CASRAQENTEAFF
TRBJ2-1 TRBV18 CASSPGGSYNEQFF
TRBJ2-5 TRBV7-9 CASSSYPRGEGTQYF
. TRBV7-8 CASSITGRDGLYEQYF
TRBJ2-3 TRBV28 CASSLTPFYRSSTDTQYF
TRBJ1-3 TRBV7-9 CASSPRGNSGNTIYF
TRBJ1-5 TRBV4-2 CASRKEVGYSNQPQHF
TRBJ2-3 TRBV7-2 CASSFGLADRYRYF
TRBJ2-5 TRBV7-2 CASSSRVYQETQYF
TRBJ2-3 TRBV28 CASSFSGTTGTDTQYF
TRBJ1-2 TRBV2 CASRLAGTGSGYTF
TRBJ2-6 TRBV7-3 CASSFAGANVLTF
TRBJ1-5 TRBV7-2 CASSLVSGNQPQHF
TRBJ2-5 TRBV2 CASRNGGEVKTQYF
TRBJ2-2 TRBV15 CATSRPFTANTGELFF
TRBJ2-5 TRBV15 CATKTSLPQETQYF
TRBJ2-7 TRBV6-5 CASSYSGTFSYEQYF
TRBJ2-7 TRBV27 CASTDTNYEQYF
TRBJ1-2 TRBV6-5 CASGGWTGYTF
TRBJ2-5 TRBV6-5 CASSDYTQETQYF
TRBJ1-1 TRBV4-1 CASSSHPRSSGDTEAFF
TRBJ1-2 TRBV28 CASVQPRGDRTNYGYTF
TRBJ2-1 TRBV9 CASSARVSYNEQFF
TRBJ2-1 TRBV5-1 CASSLRGGLLNEQFF
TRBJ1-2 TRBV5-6 CASSTRVGDGYTF
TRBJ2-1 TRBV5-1 CASSLLNPGGDEQFF
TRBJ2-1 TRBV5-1 CASSLSPLKGITYNEQFF
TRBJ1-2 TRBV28 CASSGTGGKLWGYTF
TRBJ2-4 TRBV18 CASSVSFDRGQNIQYF
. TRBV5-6 CASSLPTGISYEQYF
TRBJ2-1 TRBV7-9 CASSLTLGSGRANEQFF
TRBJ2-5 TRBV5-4 CASSLGRNQETQYF
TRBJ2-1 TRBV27 CASSSSGGAGYNEQFF
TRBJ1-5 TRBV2 CASSEGNGQPQHF
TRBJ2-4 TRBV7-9 CATTTSGSVNIQYF
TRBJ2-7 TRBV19 CASSPASPGYEQYF
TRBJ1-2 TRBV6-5 CASIRTPAGSGYTF
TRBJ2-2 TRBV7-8 CASSSQKTGELFF
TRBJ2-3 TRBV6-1 CASSRTGGSGDTQYF
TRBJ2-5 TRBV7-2 CASSLFSSGGRETQYF
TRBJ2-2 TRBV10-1 CASMGQGSDTGELFF
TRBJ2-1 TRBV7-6 CASSLTPTGSSYNEQFF
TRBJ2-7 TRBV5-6 CASSLFLAGGLSYEQYF
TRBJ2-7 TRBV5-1 CASSGQGEQYF
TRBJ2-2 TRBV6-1 CASSGRTAITGELFF
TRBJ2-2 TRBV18 CASSPPGTGWNTGELFF
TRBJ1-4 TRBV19 CASRPGTGQEKLFF
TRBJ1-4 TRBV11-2 CASSLPGVRELFF
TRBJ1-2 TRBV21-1 CASSDRVAALGRNIYGYTF
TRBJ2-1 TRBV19 CASSINKGGNYNEQFF
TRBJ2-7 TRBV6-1 CASEGESSYEQYF
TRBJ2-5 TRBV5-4 CASSPGTGGDQETQYF
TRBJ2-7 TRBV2 CASSAPGTGLYEQYF
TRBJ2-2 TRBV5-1 CASRRIGGSNTGELFF
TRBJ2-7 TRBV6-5 CASSLDREQYF
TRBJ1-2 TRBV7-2 CASSSSGGHTGGYTF
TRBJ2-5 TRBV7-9 CASSLVGAGETQYF
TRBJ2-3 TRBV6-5 CASSSRGGGGTQYF